Shown below are 5 T cell receptor beta chains from a single sample sequenced in a study of blood T cell repertoires in COVID-19. Clones were read by immunoSEQ multiplex PCR, and TCRdb kept only the in-frame ones, dropping some. The table has fewer than 200,000 clones, 83% seen once. The specimen sequenced was peripheral blood. Receptors were obtained from a woman in her 70s with COVID-19, enrolled during active disease.

The CDR3 sequence is CAWSVAGVGNTIYF. The CDR3 bases are TGTGCCTGGAGTGTAGCGGGGGTTGGAAACACCATATATTTT. V usage is TRBV30 and J usage is TRBJ1-3; D is possibly TRBD1 (5 bases). V was pared by 0 bases and J by 3 bases, with 9 bases between. Germline-derived CDR1 and CDR2 are GTSNPN and SVGIG (reference sequence). The CDR3 runs to 14 residues.

The V gene is TRBV7-2, the J gene TRBJ2-7, with a tentative D call TRBD2 (5 bases). There are 12 residues in the CDR3. In germline, CDR1 is SGHTA, CDR2 FQGNSA. Trimming shortened V by 5 bases and J by 3 bases, and 8 bases separated the two germline ends. The CDR3 spells CASSRTDYEQYF. The CDR3 region has the DNA TGTGCCAGCAGCCGGACTGACTACGAGCAGTACTTC.

The chain employs TRBV9 and TRBJ2-3, with unresolved D. CDR1 is SGDLS, CDR2 YYNGEE, per germline. Trimming stripped 2 bases from V and 2 bases from J, with 15 bases between. The CDR3 runs 16 residues. CDR3 sequence (DNA): TGTGCCAGCAGCGTGGGCTCAGCAGTCCACACAGATACGCAGTATTTT. Amino acid sequence: CASSVGSAVHTDTQYF.

V gene TRBV7-2 combines with J gene TRBJ2-7; 10 bases map to TRBD2. J lost 4 bases, V lost 2 bases, and 5 bases had no gene match. CDR3 length equals 15 residues. CDR1 and CDR2 from the germline V gene are SGHTA and FQGNSA. Here the CDR3 DNA reads TGTGCCAGCAGCTTAAAGAGCGGGAGGGTTTACGAGCAGTACTTC. Its protein is CASSLKSGRVYEQYF. Drawing the rest from reference TRBV7-2 and TRBJ2-7, the complete variable domain is GAGVSQSPSNKVTEKGKDVELRCDPISGHTALYWYRQSLGQGLEFLIYFQGNSAPDKSGLPSDRFSAERTGGSVSTLTIQRTQQEDSAVYLCASSLKSGRVYEQYFGPGTRLTVT.

This chain connects TRBV6-5 to TRBJ1-2; TRBD1 agrees at 9 bases. Germline-derived CDR1 and CDR2 are MNHEY and SVGAGI. V shed 5 bases, J shed 4 bases, and the junction held 5 bases outside the gene matches. The CDR3 covers 14 residues. CDR3 region: CASSPTGGVYGYTF. The CDR3 region has the DNA TGTGCCAGCAGTCCAACAGGGGGCGTCTATGGCTACACCTTC.